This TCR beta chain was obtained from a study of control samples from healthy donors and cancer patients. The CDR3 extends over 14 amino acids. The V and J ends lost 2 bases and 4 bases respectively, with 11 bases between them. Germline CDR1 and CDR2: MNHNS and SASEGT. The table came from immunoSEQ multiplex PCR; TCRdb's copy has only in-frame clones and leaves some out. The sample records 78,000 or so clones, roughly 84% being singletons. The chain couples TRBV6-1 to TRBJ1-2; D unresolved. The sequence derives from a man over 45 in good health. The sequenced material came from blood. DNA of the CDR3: TGTGCCAGCAGTGAATTTGAGGGCCCCTATGGCTACACCTTC. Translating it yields CASSEFEGPYGYTF.